This TCR beta chain appears in the sequencing data of a study of blood T cell repertoires in COVID-19. Germline V CDR1 and CDR2: MDHEN, SYDVKM. The CDR3 is 14 residues long. The germline V and J ends were trimmed by 6 bases and 3 bases, with 15 bases remaining between them. TCRdb's table, derived via immunoSEQ multiplex PCR, lists solely in-frame clones and lacks some. Among some 7,500 clones listed, about 82% were seen once. By its share, this clone is medium-sized (0.01 to 0.1%). The chain combines TRBV28 with TRBJ2-7, with D perhaps TRBD1 (5 bases). The sequenced sample consisted of peripheral blood. The receptor was isolated from a woman aged 55-69 years with active COVID-19. The chain's CDR3 is CASRPPTAVYEQYF. The CDR3 region has the DNA TGTGCCAGCAGACCCCCGACAGCCGTCTACGAGCAGTACTTC.